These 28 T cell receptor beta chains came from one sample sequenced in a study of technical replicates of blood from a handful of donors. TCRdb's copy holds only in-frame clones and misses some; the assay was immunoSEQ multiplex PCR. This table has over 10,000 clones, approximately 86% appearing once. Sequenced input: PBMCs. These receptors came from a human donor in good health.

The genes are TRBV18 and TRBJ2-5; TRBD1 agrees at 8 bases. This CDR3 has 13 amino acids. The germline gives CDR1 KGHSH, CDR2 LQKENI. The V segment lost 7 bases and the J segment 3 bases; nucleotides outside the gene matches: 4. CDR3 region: CASLPGQEETQYF. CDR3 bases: TGTGCCAGCTTACCGGGACAGGAAGAGACCCAGTACTTC.

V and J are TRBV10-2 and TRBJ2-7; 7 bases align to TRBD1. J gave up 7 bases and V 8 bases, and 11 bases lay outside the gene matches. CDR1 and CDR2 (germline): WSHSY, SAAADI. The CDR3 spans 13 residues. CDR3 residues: CASSIGGSGEQYF. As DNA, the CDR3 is TGCGCCAGCTCCATAGGGGGCTCAGGGGAGCAGTACTTC.

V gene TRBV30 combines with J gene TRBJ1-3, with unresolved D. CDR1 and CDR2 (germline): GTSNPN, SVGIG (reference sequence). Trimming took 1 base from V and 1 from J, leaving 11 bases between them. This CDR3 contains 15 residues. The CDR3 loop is CAWSAGPWSGNTIYF. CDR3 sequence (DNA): TGTGCCTGGAGTGCCGGTCCATGGTCTGGAAACACCATATATTTT. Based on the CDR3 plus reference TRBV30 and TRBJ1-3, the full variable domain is SQTIHQWPATLVQPVGSPLSLECTVEGTSNPNLYWYRQAAGRGLQLLFYSVGIGQISSEVPQNLSASRPQDRQFILSSKKLLLSDSGFYLCAWSAGPWSGNTIYFGEGSWLTVV.

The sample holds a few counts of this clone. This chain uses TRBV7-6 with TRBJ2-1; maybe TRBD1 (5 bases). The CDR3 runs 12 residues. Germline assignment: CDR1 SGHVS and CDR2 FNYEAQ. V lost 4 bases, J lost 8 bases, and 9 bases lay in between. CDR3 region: CASSYIGDEQFF. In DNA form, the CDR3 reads TGTGCCAGCAGCTATATAGGGGATGAGCAGTTCTTC.

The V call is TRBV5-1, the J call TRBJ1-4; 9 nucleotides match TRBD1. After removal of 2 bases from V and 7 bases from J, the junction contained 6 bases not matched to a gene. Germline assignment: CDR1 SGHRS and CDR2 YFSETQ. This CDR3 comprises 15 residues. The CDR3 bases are TGCGCCAGCAGCTTTACAGGGGGCGGAATTGAAAAACTGTTTTTT. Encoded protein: CASSFTGGGIEKLFF.

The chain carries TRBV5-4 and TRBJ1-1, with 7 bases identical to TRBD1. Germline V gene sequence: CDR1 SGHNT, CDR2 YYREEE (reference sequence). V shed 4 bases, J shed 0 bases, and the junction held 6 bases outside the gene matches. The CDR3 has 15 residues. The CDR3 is CASSLGTAMNTEAFF. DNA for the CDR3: TGTGCCAGCAGCCTCGGGACAGCGATGAACACTGAAGCTTTCTTT.

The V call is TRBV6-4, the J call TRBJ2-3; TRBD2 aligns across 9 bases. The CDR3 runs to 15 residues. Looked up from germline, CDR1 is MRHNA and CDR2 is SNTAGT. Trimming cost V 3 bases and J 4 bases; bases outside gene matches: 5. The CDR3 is CASSEVSGSADTQYF. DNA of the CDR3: TGTGCCAGCAGTGAAGTTAGCGGGAGCGCAGATACGCAGTATTTT.

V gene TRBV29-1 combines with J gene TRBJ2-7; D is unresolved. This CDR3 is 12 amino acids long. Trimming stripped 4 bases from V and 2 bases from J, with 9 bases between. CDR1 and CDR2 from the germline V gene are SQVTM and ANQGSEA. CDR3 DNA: TGCAGCGTTGGCTTCGGAGCCTACGAGCAGTACTTC. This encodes CSVGFGAYEQYF.

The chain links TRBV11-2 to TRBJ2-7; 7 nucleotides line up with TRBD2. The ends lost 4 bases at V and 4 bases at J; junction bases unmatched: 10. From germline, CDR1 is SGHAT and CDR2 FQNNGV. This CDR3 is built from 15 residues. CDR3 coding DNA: TGTGCCAGCAGCTCCTACGGCGGGAGCGGGTACGAGCAGTACTTC. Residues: CASSSYGGSGYEQYF.

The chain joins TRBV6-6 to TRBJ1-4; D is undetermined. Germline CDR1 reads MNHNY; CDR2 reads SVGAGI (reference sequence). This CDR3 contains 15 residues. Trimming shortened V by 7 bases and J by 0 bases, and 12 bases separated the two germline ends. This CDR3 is CASKITIATNEKLFF. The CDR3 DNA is TGTGCCAGCAAAATCACAATTGCAACTAATGAAAAACTGTTTTTT.

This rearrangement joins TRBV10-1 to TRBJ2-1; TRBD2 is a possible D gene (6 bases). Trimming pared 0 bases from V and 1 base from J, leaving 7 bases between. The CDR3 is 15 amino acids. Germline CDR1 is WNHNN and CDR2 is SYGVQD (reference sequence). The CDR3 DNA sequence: TGCGCCAGCAGTGAGTCTGGAGGGTCCTACAATGAGCAGTTCTTC. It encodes CASSESGGSYNEQFF.

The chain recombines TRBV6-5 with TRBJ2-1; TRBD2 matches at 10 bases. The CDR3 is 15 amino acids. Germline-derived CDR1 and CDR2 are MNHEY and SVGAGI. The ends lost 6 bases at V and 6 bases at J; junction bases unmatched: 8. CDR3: CASSRTSGTLNEQFF. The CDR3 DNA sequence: TGTGCCAGCAGCCGGACTAGCGGAACCCTCAATGAGCAGTTCTTC.

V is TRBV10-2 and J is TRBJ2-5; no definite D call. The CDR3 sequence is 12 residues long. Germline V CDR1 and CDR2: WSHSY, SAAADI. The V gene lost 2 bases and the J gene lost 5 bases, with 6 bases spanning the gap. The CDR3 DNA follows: TGCGCCAGCAGTGAGGTTGGCGAGACCCAGTACTTC. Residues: CASSEVGETQYF.

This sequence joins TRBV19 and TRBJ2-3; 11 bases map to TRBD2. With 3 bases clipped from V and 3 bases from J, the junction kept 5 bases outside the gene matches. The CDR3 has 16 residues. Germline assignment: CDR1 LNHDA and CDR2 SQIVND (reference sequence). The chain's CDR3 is CASSIGLAGGTDTQYF. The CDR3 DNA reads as TGTGCCAGTAGTATCGGGCTAGCGGGAGGTACAGATACGCAGTATTTT.

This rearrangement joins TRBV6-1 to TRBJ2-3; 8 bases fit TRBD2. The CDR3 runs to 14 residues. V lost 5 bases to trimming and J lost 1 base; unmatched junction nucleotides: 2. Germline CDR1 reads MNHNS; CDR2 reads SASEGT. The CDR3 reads CASSPTSGTDTQYF. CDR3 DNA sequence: TGTGCCAGCAGTCCGACTAGCGGCACAGATACGCAGTATTTT.

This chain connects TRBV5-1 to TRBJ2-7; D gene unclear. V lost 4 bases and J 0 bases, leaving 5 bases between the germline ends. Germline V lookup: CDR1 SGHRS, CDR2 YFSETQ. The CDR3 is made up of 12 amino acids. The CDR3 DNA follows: TGCGCCAGCAGCACGCGCTCCTACGAGCAGTACTTC. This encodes CASSTRSYEQYF.

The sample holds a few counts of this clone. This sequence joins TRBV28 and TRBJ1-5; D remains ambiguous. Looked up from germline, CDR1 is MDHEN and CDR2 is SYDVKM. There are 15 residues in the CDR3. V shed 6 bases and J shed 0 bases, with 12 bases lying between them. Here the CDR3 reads CASRPTLGSNQPQHF. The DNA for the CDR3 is TGTGCCAGCAGACCAACCCTAGGTAGCAATCAGCCCCAGCATTTT.

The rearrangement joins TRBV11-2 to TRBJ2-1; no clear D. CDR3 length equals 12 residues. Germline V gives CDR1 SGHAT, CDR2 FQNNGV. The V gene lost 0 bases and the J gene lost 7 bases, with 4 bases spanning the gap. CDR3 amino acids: CASSLDRNEQFF. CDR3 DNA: TGTGCCAGCAGCTTAGATAGAAATGAGCAGTTCTTC.

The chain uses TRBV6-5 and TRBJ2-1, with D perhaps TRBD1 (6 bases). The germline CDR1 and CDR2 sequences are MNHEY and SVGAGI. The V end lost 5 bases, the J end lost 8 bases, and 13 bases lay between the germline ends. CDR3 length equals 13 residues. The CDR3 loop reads CASSDRQDYEQFF. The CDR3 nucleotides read TGTGCCAGCAGTGACAGACAGGACTATGAGCAGTTCTTC.

The CDR3 region is CASSPRYSYEQYF. The CDR3 DNA reads TGTGCCAGCAGCCCTCGTTACTCCTACGAGCAGTACTTC. The chain uses TRBV5-5 and TRBJ2-7; no clear D gene. V was shortened by 4 bases and J by 0 bases, with 8 bases between the two germline ends. CDR3 size: 13 residues. Looked up from germline, CDR1 is SGHKS and CDR2 is YYEKEE (reference sequence).

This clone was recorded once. The CDR3 loop is CAISEREENGYTF. CDR3 DNA: TGTGCCATCAGTGAGAGGGAGGAAAATGGCTACACCTTC. V and J are TRBV10-3 and TRBJ1-2, with D uncertain. CDR3 size: 13 residues. The V gene's germline CDR1 is ENHRY and CDR2 SYGVKD. Trimming removed 2 bases from V and 6 bases from J, with 10 bases in between.

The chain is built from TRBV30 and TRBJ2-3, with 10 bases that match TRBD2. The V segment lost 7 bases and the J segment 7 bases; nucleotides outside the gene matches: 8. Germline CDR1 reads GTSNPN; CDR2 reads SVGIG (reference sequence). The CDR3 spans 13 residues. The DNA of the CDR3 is TGTGCCTCCACAGCGGGAGGGCCGTATACGCAGTATTTT. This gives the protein CASTAGGPYTQYF.

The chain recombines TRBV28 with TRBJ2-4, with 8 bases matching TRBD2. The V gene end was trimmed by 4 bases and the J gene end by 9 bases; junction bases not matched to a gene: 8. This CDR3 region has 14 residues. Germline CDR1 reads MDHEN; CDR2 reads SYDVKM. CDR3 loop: CASSYLAGGGIQYF. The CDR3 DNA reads TGTGCCAGCAGTTATCTAGCGGGTGGTGGCATTCAGTACTTC.

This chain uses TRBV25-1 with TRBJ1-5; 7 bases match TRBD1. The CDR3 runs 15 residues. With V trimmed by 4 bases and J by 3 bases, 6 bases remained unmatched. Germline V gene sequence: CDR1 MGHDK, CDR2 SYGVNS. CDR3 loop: CASSGTTGVNQPQHF. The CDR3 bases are TGTGCCAGCAGTGGAACAACAGGGGTCAATCAGCCCCAGCATTTT. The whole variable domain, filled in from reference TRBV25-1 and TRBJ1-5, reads EADIYQTPRYLVIGTGKKITLECSQTMGHDKMYWYQQDPGMELHLIHYSYGVNSTEKGDLSSESTVSRIRTEHFPLTLESARPSHTSQYLCASSGTTGVNQPQHFGDGTRLSIL.

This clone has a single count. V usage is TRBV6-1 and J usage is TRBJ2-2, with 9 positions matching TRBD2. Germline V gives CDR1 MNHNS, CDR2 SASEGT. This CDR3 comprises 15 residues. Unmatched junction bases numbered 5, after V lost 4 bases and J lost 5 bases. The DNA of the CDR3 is TGTGCCAGCAGTGTGGTAGCGGGAGTAACCGGGGAGCTGTTTTTT. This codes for CASSVVAGVTGELFF.

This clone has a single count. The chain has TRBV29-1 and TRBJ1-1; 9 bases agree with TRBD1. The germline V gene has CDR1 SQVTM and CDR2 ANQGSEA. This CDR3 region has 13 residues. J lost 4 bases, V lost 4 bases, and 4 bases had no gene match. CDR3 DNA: TGCAGCGTTGTACAGGGGGCAGGCACTGAAGCTTTCTTT. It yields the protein CSVVQGAGTEAFF.

This CDR3 reads CASSPPAGNYEQYF. DNA of the CDR3: TGTGCCAGCTCACCACCGGCCGGGAACTACGAGCAGTACTTC. The chain uses TRBV18 and TRBJ2-7, with D perhaps matching TRBD2 (5 bases). This CDR3 contains 14 residues. In germline, CDR1 is KGHSH, CDR2 LQKENI. The V end lost 0 bases, the J end lost 3 bases, and 9 bases lay between the germline ends.

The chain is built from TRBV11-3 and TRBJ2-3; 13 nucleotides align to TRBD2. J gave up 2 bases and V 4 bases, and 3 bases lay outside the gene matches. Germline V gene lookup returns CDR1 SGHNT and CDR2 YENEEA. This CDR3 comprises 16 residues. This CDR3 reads CASSSGLAGITDTQYF. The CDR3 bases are TGTGCCAGCAGCTCGGGACTAGCGGGGATCACAGATACGCAGTATTTT.